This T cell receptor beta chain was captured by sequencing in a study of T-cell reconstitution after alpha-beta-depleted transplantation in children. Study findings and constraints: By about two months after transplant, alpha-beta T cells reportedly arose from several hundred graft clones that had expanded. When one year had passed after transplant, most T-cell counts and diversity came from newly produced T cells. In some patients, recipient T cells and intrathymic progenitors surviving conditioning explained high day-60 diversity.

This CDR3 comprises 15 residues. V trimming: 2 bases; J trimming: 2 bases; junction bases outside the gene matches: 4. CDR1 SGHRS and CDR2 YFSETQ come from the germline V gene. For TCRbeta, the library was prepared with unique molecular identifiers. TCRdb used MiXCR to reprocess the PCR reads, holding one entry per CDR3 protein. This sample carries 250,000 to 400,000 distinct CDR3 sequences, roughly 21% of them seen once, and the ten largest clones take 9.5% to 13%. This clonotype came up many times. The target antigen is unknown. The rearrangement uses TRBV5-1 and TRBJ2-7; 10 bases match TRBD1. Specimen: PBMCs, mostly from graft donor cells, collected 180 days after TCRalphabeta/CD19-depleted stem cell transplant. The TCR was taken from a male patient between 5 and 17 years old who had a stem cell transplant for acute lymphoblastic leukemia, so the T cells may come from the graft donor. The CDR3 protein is CASSFGTGDTYEQYF. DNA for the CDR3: TGCGCCAGCAGCTTCGGGACAGGGGATACCTACGAGCAGTACTTC.